This T cell receptor (beta chain) derives from a study of cytomegalovirus exposure and HLA in healthy donors. Regarding this clone: The target antigen is unknown.

General study findings and limits: A missense DCLRE1C variant was associated with V- and J-gene trimming of TCR beta chains in a later analysis, and an independent cohort replicated the association. As a later analysis showed, several of the most significant clusters appeared to be linked to common viral pathogens. CMV serostatus was the only recorded immune exposure for donors.

V gave up 5 bases and J gave up 0 bases; unmatched junction bases: 3. This CDR3 is 15 amino acids long. Germline CDR1 and CDR2: MGHRA and YSYEKL. Researchers ran the PCR with 60 Vbeta and 13 Jbeta primers. Method: immunoSEQ multiplex PCR; TCRdb's copy keeps in-frame clones and lacks some. The sample gives about 110,000 clones, less than 85% of which show up once; roughly 3.7% is in the top ten. The V gene is TRBV4-1, the J gene TRBJ2-1; 8 nucleotides line up with TRBD2. The material sequenced was PBMCs. The sequence was collected from a man aged 55 to 70 in good health and CMV-seronegative. CDR3 in DNA: TGCGCCAGCAGCGTTAGCGGGGACTCCTACAATGAGCAGTTCTTC. Protein product: CASSVSGDSYNEQFF.